The source of this T cell receptor (beta chain) is a study of vaccination and CD4 T cells after COVID-19. Study-level information: Sampling that followed vaccination took place a median approximately 72 days after dose two, within a range of 14 to 241. For control cultures, the treatment was a CEFX pool, an HIV-1 Nef pool, or no peptide.

Noted treatment: roughly 11-day PBMC culture with coronavirus spike peptide pools or control peptides (ViraFEST assay). The unexposed donor gave CD4+ T cells before the COVID-19 pandemic (2011-2018). Investigators exposed CD4+ T cells from unexposed donors to SARS-CoV-2 S/N and four cold-coronavirus spikes, as cells permitted. This clonotype was seen more than once but under ten times. Its antigen is not identified. The CDR3 loop spans 13 amino acids. Trimming took 6 bases from V and 4 from J; bases not matched to a gene: 9. Germline V gives CDR1 DFQATT, CDR2 SNEGSKA (reference sequence). Oncomine TCR Beta short-read sequencing was applied to DNA from cultured CD4+ T cells. DNA came from CD4+ T cells after culture. TCRdb re-derived calls from the PCR reads in MiXCR, one entry per CDR3 protein. The sample has approximately 9,300 distinct CDR3 sequences; about 39% are singletons.

The source material was CD4+ T cells from blood, cultured in vitro. The chain combines TRBV20-1 with TRBJ2-7; 7 bases agree with TRBD2. The receptor's source is a human donor in good health. This chain's CDR3 is CSAWTAGVYEQYF. The CDR3, as DNA: TGCAGTGCCTGGACGGCGGGAGTATACGAGCAGTACTTC.